Described below is a single T cell receptor (beta chain) sequence and its context. Its antigen remains unidentified. The source of the sample is a study of tissue T cells after allogeneic stem cell transplantation. Background on the study: Of the grafts for graft-versus-host disease patients, several were unmodified and three CD34-selected.

General observations from the study: In patients and mice, blood and spleen missed much of tissue repertoire.

The repertoire was sequenced with immunoSEQ multiplex PCR; TCRdb's copy has only in-frame clones and lacks some. The sample includes tens of thousands of clones, around 86% seen only once; the top ten take approximately 3.5%. The TCR sequence derives from a woman aged 18-49 years who later had graft-versus-host disease after an allogeneic stem cell transplant. Sample: blood, taken before transplantation.

CDR3 coding DNA: TGTGCCATCAGCGCAGCGGGGGTCAATCAGCCCCAGCATTTT. It translates to CAISAAGVNQPQHF. The V call is TRBV10-3, the J call TRBJ1-5; a possible D gene is TRBD1 (5 bases). CDR1 is ENHRY and CDR2 is SYGVKD in the germline V gene. V lost 6 bases and J lost 3, with 12 bases in between. This CDR3 has 14 residues.